A selection of T cell receptor beta chains follows, all from one sample in a study of immune heterogeneity within non-small cell lung tumors. In TCRdb, the multiplex PCR reads were re-called with MiXCR into one record per CDR3 protein. The sample records tens of thousands of distinct CDR3 sequences, less than 35% being singletons. Sequencing input: lung tumor tissue. The source of these receptors is a man aged 35 to 55 with non-small cell lung cancer. Each CDR3 is given without its conserved first and last residue.

TRBV4-1	TRBJ2-1	ASSQSGGATYNEQF
TRBV27	TRBJ2-3	ASSSPSVSTDTQY
TRBV9	TRBJ2-3	ASSATSGYTDTQY
TRBV6-1	TRBJ2-2	ASNTGSGELF
TRBV4-3	TRBJ2-1	ASSMARLAGEQF
TRBV24-1	TRBJ2-3	ATSDSLHPGLIALRATQY
TRBV13	TRBJ1-1	ASRRGAMNTEAF
TRBV5-1	TRBJ2-1	ASSSLSYNEQF
TRBV5-1	TRBJ2-1	ASSLDRTGEVAGEQF
TRBV20-1	TRBJ2-5	SASSPGLAGGYQETQY
TRBV9	TRBJ2-1	ARSVEGAGGRNEQF
TRBV19	TRBJ2-4	ASSPEGNSLAKNIQY
TRBV4-3	TRBJ2-1	ASSQEPLAGYNEQF
TRBV4-2	TRBJ1-5	ASSPAGAGNQPQH
TRBV4-3	TRBJ1-1	ASSQDLGGKATEAF
TRBV19	TRBJ2-7	ASSIVLDRAGSPKGYLYEQY
TRBV5-1	TRBJ2-3	ASSPLSTDTQY